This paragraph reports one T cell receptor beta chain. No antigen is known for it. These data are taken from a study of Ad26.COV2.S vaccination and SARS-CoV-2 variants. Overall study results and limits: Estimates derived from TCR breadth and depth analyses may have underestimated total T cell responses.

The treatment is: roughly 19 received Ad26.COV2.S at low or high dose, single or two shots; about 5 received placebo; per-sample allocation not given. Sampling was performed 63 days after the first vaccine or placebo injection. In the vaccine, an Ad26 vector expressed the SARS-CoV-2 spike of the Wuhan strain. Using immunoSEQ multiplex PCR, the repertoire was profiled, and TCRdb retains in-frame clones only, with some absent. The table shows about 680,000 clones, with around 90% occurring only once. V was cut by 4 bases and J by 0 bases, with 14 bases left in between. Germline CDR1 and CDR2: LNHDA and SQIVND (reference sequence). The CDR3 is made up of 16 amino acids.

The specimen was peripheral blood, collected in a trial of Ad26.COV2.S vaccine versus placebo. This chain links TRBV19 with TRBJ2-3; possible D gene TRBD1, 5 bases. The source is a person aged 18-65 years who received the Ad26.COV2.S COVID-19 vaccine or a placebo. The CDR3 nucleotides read TGTGCCAGTAGTAACAAGCCAGGGCGGAGCACAGATACGCAGTATTTT. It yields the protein CASSNKPGRSTDTQYF.